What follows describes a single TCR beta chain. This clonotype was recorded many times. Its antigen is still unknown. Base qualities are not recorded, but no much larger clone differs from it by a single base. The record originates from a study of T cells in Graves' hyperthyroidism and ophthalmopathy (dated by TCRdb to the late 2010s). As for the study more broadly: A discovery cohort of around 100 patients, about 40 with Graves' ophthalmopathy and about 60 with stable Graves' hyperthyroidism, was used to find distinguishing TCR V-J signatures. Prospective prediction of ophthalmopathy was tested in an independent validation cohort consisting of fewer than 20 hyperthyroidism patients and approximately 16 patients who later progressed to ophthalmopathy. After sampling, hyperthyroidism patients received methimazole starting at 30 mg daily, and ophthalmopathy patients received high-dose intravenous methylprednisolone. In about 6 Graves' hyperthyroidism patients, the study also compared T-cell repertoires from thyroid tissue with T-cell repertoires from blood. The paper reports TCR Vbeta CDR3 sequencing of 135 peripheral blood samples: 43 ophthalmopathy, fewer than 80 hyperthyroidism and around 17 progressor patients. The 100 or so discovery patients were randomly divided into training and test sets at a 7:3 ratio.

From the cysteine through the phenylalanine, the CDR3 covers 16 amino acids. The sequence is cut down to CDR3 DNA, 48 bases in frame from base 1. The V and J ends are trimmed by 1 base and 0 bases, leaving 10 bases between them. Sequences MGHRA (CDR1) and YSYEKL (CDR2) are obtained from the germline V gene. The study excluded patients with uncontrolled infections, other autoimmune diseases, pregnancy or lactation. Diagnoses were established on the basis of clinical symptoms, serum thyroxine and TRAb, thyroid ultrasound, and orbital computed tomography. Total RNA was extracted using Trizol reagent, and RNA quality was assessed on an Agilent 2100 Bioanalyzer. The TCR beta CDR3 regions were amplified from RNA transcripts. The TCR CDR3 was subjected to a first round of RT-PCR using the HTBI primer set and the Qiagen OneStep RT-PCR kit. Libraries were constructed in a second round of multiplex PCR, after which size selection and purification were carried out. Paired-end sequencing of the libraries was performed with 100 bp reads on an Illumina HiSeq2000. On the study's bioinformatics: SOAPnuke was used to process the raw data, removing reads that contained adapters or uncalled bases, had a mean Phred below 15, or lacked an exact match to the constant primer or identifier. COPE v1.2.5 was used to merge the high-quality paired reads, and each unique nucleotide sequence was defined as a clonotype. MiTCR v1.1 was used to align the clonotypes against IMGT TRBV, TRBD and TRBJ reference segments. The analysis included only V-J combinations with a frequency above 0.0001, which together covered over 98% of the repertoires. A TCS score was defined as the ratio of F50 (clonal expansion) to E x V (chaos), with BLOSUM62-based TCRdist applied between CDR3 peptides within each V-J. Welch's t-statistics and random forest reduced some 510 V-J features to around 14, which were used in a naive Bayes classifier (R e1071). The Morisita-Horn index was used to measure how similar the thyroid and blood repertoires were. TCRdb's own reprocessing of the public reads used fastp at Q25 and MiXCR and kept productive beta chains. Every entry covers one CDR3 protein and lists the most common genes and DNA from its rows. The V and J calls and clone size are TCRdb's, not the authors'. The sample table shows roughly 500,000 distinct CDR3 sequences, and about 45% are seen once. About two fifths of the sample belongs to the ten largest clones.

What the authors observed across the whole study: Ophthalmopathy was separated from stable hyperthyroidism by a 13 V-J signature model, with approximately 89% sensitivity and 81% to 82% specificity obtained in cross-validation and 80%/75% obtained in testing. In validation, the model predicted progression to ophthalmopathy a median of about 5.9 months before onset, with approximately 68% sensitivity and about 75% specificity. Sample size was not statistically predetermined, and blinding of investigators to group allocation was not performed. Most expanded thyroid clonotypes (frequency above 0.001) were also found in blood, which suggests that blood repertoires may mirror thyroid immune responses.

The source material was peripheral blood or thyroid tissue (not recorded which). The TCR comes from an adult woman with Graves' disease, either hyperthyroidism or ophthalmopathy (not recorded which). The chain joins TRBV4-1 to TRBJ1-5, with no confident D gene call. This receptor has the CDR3 CASSQGSADSNQPQHF. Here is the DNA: TGCGCCAGCAGCCAAGGGTCGGCGGATAGCAATCAGCCCCAGCATTTT.